This passage covers 7 T cell receptor beta chains from one sample sequenced in a study of neurological immune-mediated disorders. TCRdb re-called the 5' RACE reads with MiXCR, one entry per CDR3 protein. The profile shows fewer than 40,000 distinct CDR3 sequences, under 6% of them singletons. Sequenced sample: CD4+ T cells from blood. The receptors were sampled from a woman between 50 and 59 years old in good health.

This clonotype was counted many times. This sequence joins TRBV29-1 and TRBJ2-7; TRBD1 agrees at 8 bases. Looked up from germline, CDR1 is SQVTM and CDR2 is ANQGSEA. V lost 7 bases to trimming and J lost 6 bases; unmatched junction nucleotides: 11. The CDR3 runs to 13 residues. As DNA, the CDR3 is TGCAGCGGTAAGACAGGGGTCTTCGGCGAGCAGTACTTC. It encodes CSGKTGVFGEQYF.

This clonotype was counted at least ten times. The CDR3 nucleotides are TGCAGCGTTGCCCCCAGCACTCGGGGGGCAAGGTATGATGAGCAGTTCTTC. Protein product: CSVAPSTRGARYDEQFF. V is TRBV29-1 and J is TRBJ2-1; weak D call: TRBD2 (7 bases). The V end was cut by 4 bases, the J end by 8 bases, with 27 bases between. Germline CDR1 is SQVTM and CDR2 is ANQGSEA. The CDR3 loop spans 17 amino acids.

This clonotype was seen just once. Being one base from a much bigger clone, this may be a read error. The CDR3 end shows no conserved phenylalanine or tryptophan, and so a read error is likely. The chain is built from TRBV28 and TRBJ2-7; no definite D call. The CDR3 extends over 14 amino acids. V was pared by 6 bases and J by 4 bases, with 16 bases between. From germline, CDR1 is MDHEN and CDR2 SYDVKM. This chain's CDR3 is CASSLVGKLYEQYL. As DNA, the CDR3 is TGTGCCAGCAGCCTCGTCGGAAAACTTTACGAGCAGTACTTA.

The table lists this clonotype with many counts. The chain has TRBV5-1 and TRBJ1-1; D is unclear. The CDR3 sequence is 14 residues long. Trimming took off 4 bases at V and 3 bases at J, with 13 bases between the two ends. The germline CDR1 and CDR2 sequences are SGHRS and YFSETQ. CDR3 protein: CASSVAAADTEAFF. DNA for the CDR3: TGCGCCAGCAGCGTAGCGGCGGCTGACACTGAAGCTTTCTTT.

This clonotype was picked up many times. The chain's CDR3 is CASRPTGPNTGELFF. DNA for the CDR3: TGCGCCAGCAGACCCACAGGGCCTAACACCGGGGAGCTGTTTTTT. The J gene is TRBJ2-2, the V gene TRBV5-1; D possibly corresponds to TRBD1 (6 bases). This CDR3 is 15 amino acids long. Trimming left V 5 bases short and J 2 bases short, with 13 bases between. CDR1 SGHRS and CDR2 YFSETQ come from the germline V gene.

This clonotype appeared many times. The chain links TRBV20-1 to TRBJ2-1; 8 bases are shared with TRBD1. The germline V gene has CDR1 DFQATT and CDR2 SNEGSKA (reference sequence). V lost 0 bases and J lost 4; bases outside the gene matches: 5. This CDR3 is 15 amino acids long. The CDR3 sequence: CSARDPGGAYNEQFF. As DNA, the CDR3 is TGCAGTGCTAGAGATCCAGGGGGCGCTTACAATGAGCAGTTCTTC.

This clonotype appeared many times. V gene TRBV24-1 combines with J gene TRBJ2-3; possibly TRBD1 for D (5 bases). The CDR3 has 15 amino acids. The V end lost 2 bases, the J end lost 2 bases, and 10 bases lay between the germline ends. CDR1 is KGHDR and CDR2 is SFDVKD in the germline V gene. The CDR3 coding sequence is TGTGCCACCAGTGATTATAGGGGCCCCACAGATACGCAGTATTTT. Residues: CATSDYRGPTDTQYF.